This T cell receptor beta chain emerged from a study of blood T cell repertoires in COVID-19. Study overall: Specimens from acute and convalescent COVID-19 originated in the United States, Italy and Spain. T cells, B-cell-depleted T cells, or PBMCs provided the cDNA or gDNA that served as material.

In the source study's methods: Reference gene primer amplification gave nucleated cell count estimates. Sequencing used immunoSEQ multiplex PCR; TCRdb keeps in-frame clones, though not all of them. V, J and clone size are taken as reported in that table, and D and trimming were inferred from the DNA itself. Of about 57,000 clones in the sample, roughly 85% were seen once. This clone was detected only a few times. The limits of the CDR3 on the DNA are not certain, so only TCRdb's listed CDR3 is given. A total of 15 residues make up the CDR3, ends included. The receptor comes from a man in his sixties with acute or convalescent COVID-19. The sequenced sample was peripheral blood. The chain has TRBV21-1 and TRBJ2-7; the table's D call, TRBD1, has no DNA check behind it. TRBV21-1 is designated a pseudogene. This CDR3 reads CASSKVGQGAYEQYF.